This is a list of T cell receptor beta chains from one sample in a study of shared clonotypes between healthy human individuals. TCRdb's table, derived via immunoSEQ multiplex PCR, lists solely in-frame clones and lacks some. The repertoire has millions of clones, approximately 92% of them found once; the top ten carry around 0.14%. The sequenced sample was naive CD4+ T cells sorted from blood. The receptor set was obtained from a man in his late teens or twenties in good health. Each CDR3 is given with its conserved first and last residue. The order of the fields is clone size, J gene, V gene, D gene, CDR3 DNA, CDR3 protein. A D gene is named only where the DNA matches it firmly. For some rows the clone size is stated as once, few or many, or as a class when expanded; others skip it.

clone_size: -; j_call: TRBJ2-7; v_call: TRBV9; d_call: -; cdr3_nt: TGTGCCAGCAGCGTAGAGGGCCCCCGTGCCCGGCAGTACTTC; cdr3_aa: CASSVEGPRARQYF
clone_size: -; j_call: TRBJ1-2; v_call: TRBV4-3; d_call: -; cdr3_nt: TGCGCCAGCAGCCCGGAGGCACAGCCCATTCTCTATGGCTACACCTTC; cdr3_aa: CASSPEAQPILYGYTF
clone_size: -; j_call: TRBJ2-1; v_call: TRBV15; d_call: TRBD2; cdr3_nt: TGTGCCACCAGCAGAGAAAGAGCGGGAGCTGAGCAGTTCTTC; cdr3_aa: CATSRERAGAEQFF
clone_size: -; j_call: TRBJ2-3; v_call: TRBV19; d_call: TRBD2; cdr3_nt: TGTGCCAGTAGTTCCCCTGGCGGGAGTGGTGGAGATACGCAGTATTTT; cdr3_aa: CASSSPGGSGGDTQYF
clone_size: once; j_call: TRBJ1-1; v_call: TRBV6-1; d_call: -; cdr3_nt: TGTGCCAGCAGTGAAACAGGCATGAACACTGAAGCTTTCTTT; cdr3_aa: CASSETGMNTEAFF
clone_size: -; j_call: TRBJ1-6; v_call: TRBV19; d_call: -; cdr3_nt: TGTGCCAGTAGTATAGTCCCAGGAGTAGGATCACCCCTCCACTTT; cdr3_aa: CASSIVPGVGSPLHF
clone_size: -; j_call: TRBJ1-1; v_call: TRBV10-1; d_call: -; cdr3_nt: TGCGCCACCTCGAAGGACGGGGGAAGGGCTGAAGCTTTCTTT; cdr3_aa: CATSKDGGRAEAFF
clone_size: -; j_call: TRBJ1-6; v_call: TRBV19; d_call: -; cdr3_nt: TGTGCCAGTAGGTCAACAGGGAGCAATTCACCCCTCCACTTT; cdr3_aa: CASRSTGSNSPLHF
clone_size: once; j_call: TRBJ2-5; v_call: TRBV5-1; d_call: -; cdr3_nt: TGCGCCAGCAGCCCCGGTTTGGGGAACCAAGAGACCCAGTACTTC; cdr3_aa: CASSPGLGNQETQYF
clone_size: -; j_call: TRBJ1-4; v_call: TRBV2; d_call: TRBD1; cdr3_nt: TGTGCCAGCAGTGAATTTACAGGGGGGGGCGAAAAACTGTTTTTT; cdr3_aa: CASSEFTGGGEKLFF
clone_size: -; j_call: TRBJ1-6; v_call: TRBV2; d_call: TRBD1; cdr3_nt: TGTGCCAGCAGTCGACAGGGCGCCCCTAATTCACCCCTCCACTTT; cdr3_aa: CASSRQGAPNSPLHF
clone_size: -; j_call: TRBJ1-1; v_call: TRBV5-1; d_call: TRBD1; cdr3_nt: TGCGCCAGCAGCCCGGACAGGGGGAACTTGGAAGCTTTCTTT; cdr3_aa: CASSPDRGNLEAFF
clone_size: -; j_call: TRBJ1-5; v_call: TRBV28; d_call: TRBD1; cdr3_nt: TGTGCCAGCAGTTTAAGGACAGGGAATCAGCCCCAGCATTTT; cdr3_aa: CASSLRTGNQPQHF
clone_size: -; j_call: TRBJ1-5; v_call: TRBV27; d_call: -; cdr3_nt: TGTGCCAGCAGTTTATTCAAGGGCCCGCCCCAGCATTTT; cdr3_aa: CASSLFKGPPQHF
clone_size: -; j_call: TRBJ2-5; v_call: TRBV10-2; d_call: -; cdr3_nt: TGCGCCAGCAGGGTTACTAGGCTCGGAGAGACCCAGTACTTC; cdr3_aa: CASRVTRLGETQYF
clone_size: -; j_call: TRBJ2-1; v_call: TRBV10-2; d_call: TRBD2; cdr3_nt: TGCGCCAGCAAGGGGACTAGCGGGAGTAAGCAGTTCTTC; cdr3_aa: CASKGTSGSKQFF
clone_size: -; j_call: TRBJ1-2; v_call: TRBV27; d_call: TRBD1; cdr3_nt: TGTGCCAGCAGTCCATGGGGGACAGAGAACTATGGCTACACCTTC; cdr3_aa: CASSPWGTENYGYTF
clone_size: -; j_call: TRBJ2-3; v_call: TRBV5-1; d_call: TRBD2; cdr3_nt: TGCGCCAGCAGACCAGCGGGAGGTCTCATCACAGATACGCAGTATTTT; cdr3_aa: CASRPAGGLITDTQYF
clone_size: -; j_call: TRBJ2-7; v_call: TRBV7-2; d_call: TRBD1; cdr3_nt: TGTGCCAGCAGCCGGATCGGGACAGGGAGCAACGAGCAGTACTTC; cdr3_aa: CASSRIGTGSNEQYF
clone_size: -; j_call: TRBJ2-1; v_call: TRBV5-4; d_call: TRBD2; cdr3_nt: TGTGCCAGCAGTCAGACGGGGGGAGAGCAGTTCTTC; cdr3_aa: CASSQTGGEQFF
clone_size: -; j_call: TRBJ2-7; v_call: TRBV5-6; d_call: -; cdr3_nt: TGTGCCAGCAGCTTACAGGACAACTTCCGAGGAAGATCCTACGAGCAGTACTTC; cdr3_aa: CASSLQDNFRGRSYEQYF
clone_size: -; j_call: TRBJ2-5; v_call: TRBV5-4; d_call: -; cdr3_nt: TGTGCCAGCAGCGTTGGGACGGAGACCCAGTACTTC; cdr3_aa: CASSVGTETQYF
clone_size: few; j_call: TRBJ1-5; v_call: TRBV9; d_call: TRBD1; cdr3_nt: TGTGCCAGCAGCGTAGGGGGACAGGGGTATCAGCCCCAGCATTTT; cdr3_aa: CASSVGGQGYQPQHF
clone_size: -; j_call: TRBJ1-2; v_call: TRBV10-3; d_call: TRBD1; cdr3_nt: TGTGTGACGGGACAGGGCGACTATGGCTACACCTTC; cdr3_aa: CVTGQGDYGYTF
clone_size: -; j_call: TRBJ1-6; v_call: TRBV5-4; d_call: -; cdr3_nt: TGTGCCAGCAGCTCAGACCCAGGAGGGGCAATTTATTCACCCCTCCACTTT; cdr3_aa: CASSSDPGGAIYSPLHF
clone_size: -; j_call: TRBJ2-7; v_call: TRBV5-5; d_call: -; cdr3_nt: TGTGCCAGCAGCTTGGAGTCTAATAGTATCTACGAGCAGTACTTC; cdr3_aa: CASSLESNSIYEQYF
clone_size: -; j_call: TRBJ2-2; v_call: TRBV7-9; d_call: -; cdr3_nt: TGTGCCAGCAGCCGACAGAGGAACACCGGGGAGCTGTTTTTT; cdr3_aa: CASSRQRNTGELFF
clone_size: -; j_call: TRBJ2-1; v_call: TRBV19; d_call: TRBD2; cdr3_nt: TGTGCCAGTAGTATCCGACTAGCGGGGGTCTCTAATGAGCAGTTCTTC; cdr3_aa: CASSIRLAGVSNEQFF
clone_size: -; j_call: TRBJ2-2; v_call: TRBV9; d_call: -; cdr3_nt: TGTGCCAGCAGCGTAGCTACGGGGTACGGCTCCACCGGGGAGCTGTTTTTT; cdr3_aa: CASSVATGYGSTGELFF
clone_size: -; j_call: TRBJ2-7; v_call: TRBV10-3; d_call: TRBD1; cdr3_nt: TGTGCCATCAGTGGTTCACAGGGGTACGAGCAGTACTTC; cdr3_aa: CAISGSQGYEQYF
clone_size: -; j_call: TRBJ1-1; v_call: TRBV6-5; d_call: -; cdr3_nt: TGTGCCAGCAGTTACTCGAACACGGGGATGGCTTTCTTT; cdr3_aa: CASSYSNTGMAFF